This T cell receptor (beta chain) was captured in a study of blood T cell repertoires in COVID-19. Study-level information: Sites in the United States, Italy and Spain provided acute and convalescent COVID-19 samples. T cells, B-cell-depleted T cells, or PBMCs provided the cDNA or gDNA that served as material.

Study processing details: How many nucleated cells were present was estimated from reference gene primer amplification. TCRdb's copy holds only in-frame clones and misses some; the assay was immunoSEQ multiplex PCR. V, J and clone size are taken as reported in that table, and D and trimming were inferred from the DNA itself. This sample has about 70,000 clones; roughly 73% occur once, and the top ten carry 5% to 7.5%. The receptor's source is an older woman with acute or convalescent COVID-19. The specimen sequenced was peripheral blood.

This CDR3 reads CASSQNGGETQYF. Here the CDR3 DNA reads TGTGCCAGCAGTCAGAACGGGGGGGAGACCCAGTACTTC. This chain joins TRBV6-6 and TRBJ2-5, with 7 bases matching TRBD2. V trimming: 5 bases; J trimming: 5 bases; junction bases outside the gene matches: 5. CDR1 is MNHNY, CDR2 SVGAGI, per germline (reference sequence). This CDR3 region has 13 residues.